This T cell receptor beta chain stems from a study of tissue T cells after allogeneic stem cell transplantation. Study-wide context: Tissue samples with histologically apparent lymphocytes on H&E review were prioritized for sequencing.

General observations from the study: Few T cell clones were shared across patients, but motif clusters showed tissue-specific shared signatures. Blood and spleen captured only part of the tissue TCR repertoire.

Survey-depth TCRbeta CDR3 sequencing reported V/J genes and productive frequencies. Clones were sequenced by immunoSEQ multiplex PCR, and TCRdb holds only the in-frame ones, with some missing. The sample has 1,500 to 2,000 clones, roughly 62% seen once. About this clone itself: Its antigen is not known.

The V and J ends lost 4 bases and 1 base respectively, with 15 bases between them. Germline lookup yields CDR1 SGDLS and CDR2 YYNGEE. The CDR3 length is 16 residues. This receptor was identified in a female donor older than 55 with lung cancer. This specimen was tissue from the stomach, taken at autopsy. The chain has TRBV9 and TRBJ1-3, with a tentative D call TRBD1 (6 bases). This CDR3 is CASSQGQGRSGNTIYF. CDR3 bases: TGTGCCAGCAGCCAGGGGCAGGGGAGGTCTGGAAACACCATATATTTT.